Listed here is a single T cell receptor (beta chain). The antigen remains unidentified. This entry belongs to a study of a mutant IDH1 vaccine in newly diagnosed glioma. At the level of the study: Initiation of the vaccine course occurred 4-6 weeks after radiotherapy alone, or alongside temozolomide cycles. The treated group averaged 40.4 years old and was around 60% male, roughly 38% female.

The protocol was immunoSEQ multiplex PCR, while the TCRdb copy is restricted to in-frame clones and leaves out a portion. The sample comprises roughly 130,000 clones, about 82% of which are singletons, and 5% to 6% rests with the top ten. The time point here: week 11, during vaccination. Every vaccination contained 300 ug of the mutant IDH1 20-mer peptide and was paired with topical imiquimod. The input for sequencing was PBMCs, taken from a glioma patient whose treatment included an IDH1 peptide vaccine. The sequence was obtained from a man in his forties or fifties with glioma.

The CDR3 DNA reads as TGTGCCAGCAGCTTCCGGACCCCTGCGAGGGGCTACACCTTC. Translating gives CASSFRTPARGYTF. This chain uses TRBV7-2 with TRBJ1-2; D remains ambiguous. Trimming left V 3 bases short and J 8 bases short, with 16 bases between. CDR1 is SGHTA and CDR2 is FQGNSA in the germline V gene. The CDR3 has 14 residues.